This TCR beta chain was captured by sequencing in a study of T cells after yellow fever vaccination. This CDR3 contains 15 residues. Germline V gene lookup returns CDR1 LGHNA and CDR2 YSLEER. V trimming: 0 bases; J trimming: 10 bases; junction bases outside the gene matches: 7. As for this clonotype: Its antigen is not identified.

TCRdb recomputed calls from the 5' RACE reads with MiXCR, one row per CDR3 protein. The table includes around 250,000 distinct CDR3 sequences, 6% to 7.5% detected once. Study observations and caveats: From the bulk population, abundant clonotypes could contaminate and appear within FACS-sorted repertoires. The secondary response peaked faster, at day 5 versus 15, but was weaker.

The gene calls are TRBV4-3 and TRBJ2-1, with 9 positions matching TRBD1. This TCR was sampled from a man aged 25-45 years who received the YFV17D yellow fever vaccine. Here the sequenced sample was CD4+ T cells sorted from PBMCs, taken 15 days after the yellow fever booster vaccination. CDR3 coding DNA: TGCGCCAGCAGCCAAGATCCCCGACAGGGGGGAGAGCAGTTCTTC. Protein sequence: CASSQDPRQGGEQFF.